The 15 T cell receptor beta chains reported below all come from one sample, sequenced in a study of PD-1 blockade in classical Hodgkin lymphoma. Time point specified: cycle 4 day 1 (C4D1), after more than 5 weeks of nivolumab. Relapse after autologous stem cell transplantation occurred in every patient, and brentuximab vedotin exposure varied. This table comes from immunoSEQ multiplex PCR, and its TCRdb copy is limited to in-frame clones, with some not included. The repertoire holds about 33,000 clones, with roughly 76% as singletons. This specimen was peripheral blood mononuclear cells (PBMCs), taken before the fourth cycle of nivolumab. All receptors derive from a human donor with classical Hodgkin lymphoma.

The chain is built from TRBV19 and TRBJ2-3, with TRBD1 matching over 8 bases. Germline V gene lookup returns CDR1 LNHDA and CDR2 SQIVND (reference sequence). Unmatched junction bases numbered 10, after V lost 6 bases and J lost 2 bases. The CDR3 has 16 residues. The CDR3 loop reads CASRLTGTGYTDTQYF. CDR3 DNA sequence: TGTGCCAGTAGATTAACCGGGACAGGTTACACAGATACGCAGTATTTT. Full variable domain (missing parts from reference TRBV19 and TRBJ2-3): DGGITQSPKYLFRKEGQNVTLSCEQNLNHDAMYWYRQDPGQGLRLIYYSQIVNDFQKGDIAEGYSVSREKKESFPLTVTSAQKNPTAFYLCASRLTGTGYTDTQYFGPGTRLTVL.

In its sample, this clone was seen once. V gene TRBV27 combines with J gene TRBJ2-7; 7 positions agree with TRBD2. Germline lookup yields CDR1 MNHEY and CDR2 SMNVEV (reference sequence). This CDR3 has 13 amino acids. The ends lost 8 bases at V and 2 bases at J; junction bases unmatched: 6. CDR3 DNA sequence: TGTGCCAGCCGTCTCACTAGCGCCTACGAGCAGTACTTC. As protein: CASRLTSAYEQYF.

This CDR3 is CASSQASGANVLTF. CDR3 in DNA: TGTGCCAGCAGTCAAGCCTCTGGGGCCAACGTCCTGACTTTC. This chain joins TRBV27 and TRBJ2-6; D remains ambiguous. The germline CDR1 and CDR2 sequences are MNHEY and SMNVEV (reference sequence). CDR3 size: 14 residues. V lost 5 bases to trimming and J lost 0 bases, with 5 bases between them. The full variable domain, completed using reference TRBV27 and TRBJ2-6, is EAQVTQNPRYLITVTGKKLTVTCSQNMNHEYMSWYRQDPGLGLRQIYYSMNVEVTDKGDVPEGYKVSRKEKRNFPLILESPSPNQTSLYFCASSQASGANVLTFGAGSRLTVL.

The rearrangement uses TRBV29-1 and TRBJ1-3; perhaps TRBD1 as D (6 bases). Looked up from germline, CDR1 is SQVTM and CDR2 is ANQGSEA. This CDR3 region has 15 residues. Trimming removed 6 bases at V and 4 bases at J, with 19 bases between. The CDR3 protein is CSVRAGVKGGNTIYF. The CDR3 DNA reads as TGCAGCGTCAGGGCAGGGGTCAAGGGGGGAAACACCATATATTTT.

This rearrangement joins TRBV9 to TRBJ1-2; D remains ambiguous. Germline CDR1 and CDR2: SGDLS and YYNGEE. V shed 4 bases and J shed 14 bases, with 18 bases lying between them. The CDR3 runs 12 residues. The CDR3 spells CASSPTETEETF. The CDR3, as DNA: TGTGCCAGCAGCCCTACTGAGACGGAGGAGACCTTC.

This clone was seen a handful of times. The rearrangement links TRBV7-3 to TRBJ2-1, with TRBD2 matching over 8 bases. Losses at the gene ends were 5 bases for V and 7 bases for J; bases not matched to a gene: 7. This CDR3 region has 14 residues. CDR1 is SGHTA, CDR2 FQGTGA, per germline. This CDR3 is CASSPPGGGNEQFF. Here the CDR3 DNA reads TGTGCCAGCAGCCCACCCGGGGGGGGAAATGAGCAGTTCTTC.

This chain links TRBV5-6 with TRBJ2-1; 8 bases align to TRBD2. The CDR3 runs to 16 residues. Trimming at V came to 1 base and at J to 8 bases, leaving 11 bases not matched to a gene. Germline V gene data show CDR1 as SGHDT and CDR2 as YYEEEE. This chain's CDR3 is CASSLRTGGAFDEQFF. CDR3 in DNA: TGTGCCAGCAGCTTGAGGACCGGGGGGGCCTTCGATGAGCAGTTCTTC.

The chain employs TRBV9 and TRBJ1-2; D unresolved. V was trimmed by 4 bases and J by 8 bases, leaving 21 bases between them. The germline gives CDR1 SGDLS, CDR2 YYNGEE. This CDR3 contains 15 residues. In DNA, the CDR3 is TGTGCCAGCAGCAGCCCCTCCGGACCGGTAAAAGGCTACACCTTC. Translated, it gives CASSSPSGPVKGYTF. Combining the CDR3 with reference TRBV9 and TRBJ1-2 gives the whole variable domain DSGVTQTPKHLITATGQRVTLRCSPRSGDLSVYWYQQSLDQGLQFLIQYYNGEERAKGNILERFSAQQFPDLHSELNLSSLELGDSALYFCASSSPSGPVKGYTFGSGTRLTVV.

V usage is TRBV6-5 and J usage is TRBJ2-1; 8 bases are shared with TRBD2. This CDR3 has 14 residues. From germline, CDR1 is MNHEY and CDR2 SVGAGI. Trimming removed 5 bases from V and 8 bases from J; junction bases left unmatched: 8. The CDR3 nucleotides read TGTGCCAGCAGTGAACCAGCGGGGGACGATGAGCAGTTCTTC. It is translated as CASSEPAGDDEQFF.

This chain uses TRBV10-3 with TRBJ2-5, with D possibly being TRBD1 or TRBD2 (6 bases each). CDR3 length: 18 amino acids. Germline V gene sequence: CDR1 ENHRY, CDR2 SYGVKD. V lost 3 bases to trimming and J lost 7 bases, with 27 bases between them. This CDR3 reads CAISEKTGRPSLLGTQYF. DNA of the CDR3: TGTGCCATCAGTGAAAAAACAGGGAGGCCCTCGCTCCTGGGGACCCAGTACTTC.

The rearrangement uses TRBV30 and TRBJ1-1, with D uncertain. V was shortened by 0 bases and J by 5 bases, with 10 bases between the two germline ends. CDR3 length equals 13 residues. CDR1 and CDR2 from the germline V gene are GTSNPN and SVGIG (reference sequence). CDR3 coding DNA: TGTGCCTGGAGTGTACGGGGAGGGACTGAAGCTTTCTTT. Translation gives CAWSVRGGTEAFF.

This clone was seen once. The CDR3 sequence is CASTSRDRSTDTQYF. CDR3 coding DNA: TGTGCCAGCACTTCCCGGGACAGGAGCACAGATACGCAGTATTTT. The genes are TRBV27 and TRBJ2-3; 8 bases map to TRBD1. Germline-derived CDR1 and CDR2 are MNHEY and SMNVEV (reference sequence). The CDR3 runs to 15 residues. V was clipped by 7 bases and J by 0 bases; unmatched bases: 6.

DNA of the CDR3: TGTGCCTGGAGTGTACAACGGAATGAAAAACTGTTTTTT. Protein: CAWSVQRNEKLFF. The chain carries TRBV30 and TRBJ1-4; D is unresolved. The CDR3 totals 13 residues. Germline V CDR1 and CDR2: GTSNPN, SVGIG (reference sequence). Trimming cost V 0 bases and J 5 bases, with 7 bases left between them.

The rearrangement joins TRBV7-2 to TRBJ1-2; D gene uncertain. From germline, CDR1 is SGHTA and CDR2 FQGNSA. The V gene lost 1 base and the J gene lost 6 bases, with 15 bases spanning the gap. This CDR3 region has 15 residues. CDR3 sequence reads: CASSLGYPSEDGYTF. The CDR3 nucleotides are TGTGCCAGCAGCTTAGGATACCCGAGCGAGGATGGCTACACCTTC.

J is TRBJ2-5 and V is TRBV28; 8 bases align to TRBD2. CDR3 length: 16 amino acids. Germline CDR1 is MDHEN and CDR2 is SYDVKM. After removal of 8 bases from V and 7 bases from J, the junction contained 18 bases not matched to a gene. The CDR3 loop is CASHPGGLYLRGTQYF. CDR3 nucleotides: TGTGCCAGCCACCCGGGGGGGTTGTACTTGAGGGGGACCCAGTACTTC. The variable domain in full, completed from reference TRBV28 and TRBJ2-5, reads DVKVTQSSRYLVKRTGEKVFLECVQDMDHENMFWYRQDPGLGLRLIYFSYDVKMKEKGDIPEGYSVSREKKERFSLILESASTNQTSMYLCASHPGGLYLRGTQYFGPGTRLLVL.